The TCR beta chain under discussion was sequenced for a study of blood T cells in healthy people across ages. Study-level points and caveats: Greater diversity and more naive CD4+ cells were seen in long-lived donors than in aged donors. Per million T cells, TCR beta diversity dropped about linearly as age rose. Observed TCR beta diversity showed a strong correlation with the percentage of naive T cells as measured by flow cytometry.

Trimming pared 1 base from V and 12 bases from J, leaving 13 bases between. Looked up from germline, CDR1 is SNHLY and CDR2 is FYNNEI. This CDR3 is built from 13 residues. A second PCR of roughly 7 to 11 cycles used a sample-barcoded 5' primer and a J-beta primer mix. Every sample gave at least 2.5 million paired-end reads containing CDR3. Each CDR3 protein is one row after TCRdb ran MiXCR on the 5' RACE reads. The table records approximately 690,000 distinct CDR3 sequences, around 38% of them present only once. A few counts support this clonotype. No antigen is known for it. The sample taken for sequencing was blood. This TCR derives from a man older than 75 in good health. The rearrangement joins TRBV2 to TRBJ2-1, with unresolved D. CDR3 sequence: CASSEEAAGVQFF. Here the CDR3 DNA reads TGTGCCAGCAGTGAAGAGGCGGCTGGGGTGCAGTTCTTC.